Sequencing of this T cell receptor (beta chain) was carried out in a study of T cells in Graves' hyperthyroidism and ophthalmopathy. Study-wide points: Most thyroid clonotypes expanded above 0.001 appeared in blood too.

The V gene's germline CDR1 is MGHRA and CDR2 YSYEKL. The CDR3 totals 15 residues. V shed 3 bases and J 2 bases; nucleotides not matched to a gene: 3. This clonotype was seen a handful of times. As yet, its antigen is unknown. Amplification yielded TCR beta CDR3 regions, with RNA transcripts as the source. A first-round RT-PCR of the TCR CDR3 used the HTBI primer set. Each CDR3 protein gets one entry after TCRdb re-called the multiplex PCR reads with MiXCR. The repertoire holds approximately 260,000 distinct CDR3 sequences, with about 15% as singletons. The V call is TRBV4-1, the J call TRBJ1-5; 8 bases align to TRBD1. This receptor was identified in a woman between 50 and 59 years old with Graves' hyperthyroidism that later progressed to Graves' ophthalmopathy. Sample: blood. Here the CDR3 reads CASSHLGQGNQPQHF. For the CDR3, the DNA is TGCGCCAGCAGCCACCTGGGACAGGGCAATCAGCCCCAGCATTTT.